Shown below are 9 T cell receptor beta chains from a single sample sequenced in a study of a mutant IDH1 vaccine in newly diagnosed glioma (dated by TCRdb to the early 2020s). The library was built by means of the immunoSEQ multiplex PCR assay. In its TCRdb copy, this immuneACCESS table keeps in-frame sequences only and misses some clones. Where compared with another copy, unresolved V genes explain less than half of these, and the others have no known cause. The sample data list tens of thousands of clones, and roughly 76% of these were observed just once. In total, the top ten clones hold 5% to 7% of the sample. These receptors lack a known antigen. The time point label, read with the paper, signifies: week 35, safety follow-up. Each vaccine dose was 300 ug of a 20-mer mutant IDH1 peptide in Montanide, given subcutaneously with topical imiquimod. Material: PBMCs, obtained from a glioma patient whose treatment included an IDH1 peptide vaccine. Receptors were obtained from a man in his forties or fifties with glioma.

This clone was found once. The chain carries TRBV13 and TRBJ2-3, with TRBD1 identical over 7 bases. Germline V CDR1 and CDR2: PRHDT, FYEKMQ (reference sequence). This CDR3 is 16 amino acids long. Germline trimming cut 0 bases from V and 4 bases from J; bases unmatched to any gene: 7. The CDR3 bases are TGTGCCAGCAGCTTAGGCCGACAGGGAAGGCCAGATACGCAGTATTTT. Translating gives CASSLGRQGRPDTQYF.

V gene TRBV19 combines with J gene TRBJ2-3; 8 nucleotides agree with TRBD1. The V segment lost 4 bases and the J segment 0 bases; nucleotides outside the gene matches: 0. The germline gives CDR1 LNHDA, CDR2 SQIVND (reference sequence). The CDR3 sequence is 14 residues long. The CDR3 DNA reads as TGTGCCAGTAGTAGGGACAGGAGCACAGATACGCAGTATTTT. It yields the protein CASSRDRSTDTQYF.

The chain combines TRBV14 with TRBJ1-6; the D is unclear. V gave up 1 base and J gave up 9 bases, with 7 bases separating them. The CDR3 extends over 13 amino acids. From germline, CDR1 is SGHDN and CDR2 FVKESK. CDR3 DNA sequence: TGTGCCAGCAGCCAAGCCGCAATTTCACCCCTCCACTTT. This sequence encodes CASSQAAISPLHF.

The chain joins TRBV25-1 to TRBJ2-7; 9 bases are shared with TRBD2. Germline V lookup: CDR1 MGHDK, CDR2 SYGVNS. The CDR3 totals 18 residues. Germline trimming cut 0 bases from V and 3 bases from J; bases unmatched to any gene: 12. This CDR3 is CASSEYNSGGSRIYEQYF. The DNA of the CDR3 is TGTGCCAGCAGTGAATATAATAGCGGGGGTAGTCGGATCTACGAGCAGTACTTC.

The rearrangement links TRBV7-2 to TRBJ2-3; 8 bases align to TRBD2. CDR1 and CDR2 from the germline V gene are SGHTA and FQGNSA. V was clipped by 7 bases and J by 8 bases; unmatched bases: 5. This CDR3 has 12 residues. The CDR3 DNA sequence: TGTGCCAGCACCGTCCGGGAGGGTACGCAGTATTTT. Amino acid sequence: CASTVREGTQYF.

V is TRBV6-4 and J is TRBJ1-1; unclear D gene. Germline-derived CDR1 and CDR2 are MRHNA and SNTAGT. The V and J ends lost 1 base and 6 bases respectively, with 9 bases between them. CDR3 length: 13 residues. The CDR3 protein is CASSDFQRAEAFF. CDR3 coding DNA: TGTGCCAGCAGTGACTTCCAGAGGGCTGAAGCTTTCTTT.

The CDR3 is CSVGVGRGGAVFF. The CDR3 DNA sequence: TGCAGCGTTGGAGTCGGACGCGGGGGGGCGGTGTTCTTC. The chain employs TRBV29-1 and TRBJ2-1; 9 bases line up with TRBD2. The CDR3 has 13 amino acids. Germline-derived CDR1 and CDR2 are SQVTM and ANQGSEA. Trimming took 4 bases from V and 15 from J; bases not matched to a gene: 13.

The chain employs TRBV5-1 and TRBJ2-2; 12 positions match TRBD2. Germline loops: CDR1 SGHRS, CDR2 YFSETQ. The V and J ends lost 5 bases and 11 bases, in that order; junction bases with no gene match: 7. This CDR3 is 14 amino acids long. The CDR3 loop reads CASSSGLAGSELFF. CDR3 nucleotide sequence: TGCGCCAGCAGTAGTGGACTAGCGGGGTCTGAGCTGTTTTTT.

This chain links TRBV5-1 with TRBJ2-1; TRBD2 aligns across 8 bases. CDR1 is SGHRS, CDR2 YFSETQ, per germline. This CDR3 region has 17 residues. The J segment lost 7 bases and the V segment lost 0 bases, leaving 12 bases of the junction unmatched. In nucleotides, the CDR3 is TGCGCCAGCAGCTTGGGCCCGGGACTAGGGATTCCTAATGAGCAGTTCTTC. Encoded protein: CASSLGPGLGIPNEQFF.